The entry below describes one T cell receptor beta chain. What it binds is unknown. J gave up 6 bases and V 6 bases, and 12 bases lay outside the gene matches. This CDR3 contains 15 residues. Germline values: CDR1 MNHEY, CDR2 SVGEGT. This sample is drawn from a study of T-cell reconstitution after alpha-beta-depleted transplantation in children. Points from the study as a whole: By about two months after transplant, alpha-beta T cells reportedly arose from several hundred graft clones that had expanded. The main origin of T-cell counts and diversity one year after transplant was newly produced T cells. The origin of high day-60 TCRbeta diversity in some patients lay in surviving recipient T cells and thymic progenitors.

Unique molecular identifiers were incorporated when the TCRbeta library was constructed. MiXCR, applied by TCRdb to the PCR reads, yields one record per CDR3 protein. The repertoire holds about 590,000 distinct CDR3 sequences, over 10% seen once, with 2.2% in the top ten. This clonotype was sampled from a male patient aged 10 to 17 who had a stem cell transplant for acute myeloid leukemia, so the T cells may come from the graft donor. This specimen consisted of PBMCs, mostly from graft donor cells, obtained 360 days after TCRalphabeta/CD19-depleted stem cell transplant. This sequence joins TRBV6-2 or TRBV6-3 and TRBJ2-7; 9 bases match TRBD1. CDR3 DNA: TGTGCCAGCAGACAGGGGGCATTTGTTGGATCCGAGCAGTACTTC. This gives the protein CASRQGAFVGSEQYF.